Below, 10 T cell receptor beta chains from the same sample are listed, as sequenced in a study of neurological immune-mediated disorders. One entry per CDR3 protein results from TCRdb running MiXCR on the 5' RACE reads. The data contain tens of thousands of distinct CDR3 sequences, more than 20% of them singletons. Specimen: PBMCs. These receptors were obtained from a woman aged 70-85 years in good health.

This clonotype was recorded once. The genes are TRBV7-8 and TRBJ2-7; a weak D match, TRBD2 (6 bases). The CDR3 runs 15 residues. Germline V gene sequence: CDR1 SGHVS, CDR2 FQNEAQ. The ends were cut back, 5 bases at V and 2 bases at J, with 16 bases in the middle. The chain's CDR3 is CASSPGRGGTYEQYF. The CDR3 nucleotides read TGTGCCAGCAGCCCAGGACGGGGAGGAACCTACGAGCAGTACTTC.

The chain has TRBV12-3 or TRBV12-4 and TRBJ2-2; 9 bases align to TRBD1. After removal of 4 bases from V and 5 bases from J, the junction contained 8 bases not matched to a gene. The CDR3 sequence is 16 residues long. CDR3 coding DNA: TGTGCCAGCAGTTCAAGGACAGGGGTCGGTACCGGGGAGCTGTTTTTT. Its protein is CASSSRTGVGTGELFF.

This clonotype was detected many times. J is TRBJ2-5 and V is TRBV20-1, with D possibly called TRBD1 or TRBD2 (5 bases each). The CDR3 has 15 amino acids. Germline lookup yields CDR1 DFQATT and CDR2 SNEGSKA (reference sequence). The germline V and J ends were trimmed by 0 bases and 4 bases, with 15 bases remaining between them. CDR3 amino acids: CSARDSPGPPETQYF. CDR3 DNA sequence: TGCAGTGCTAGAGACAGTCCGGGACCCCCAGAGACCCAGTACTTC.

This clonotype was observed at least ten times. The genes are TRBV5-1 and TRBJ1-2; 7 nucleotides match TRBD1. This CDR3 has 17 amino acids. Losses at the gene ends were 3 bases for V and 0 bases for J; bases not matched to a gene: 11. Germline CDR1 reads SGHRS; CDR2 reads YFSETQ. The CDR3 is CASSSTSPGTANYGYTF. The CDR3 DNA reads as TGCGCCAGCAGCTCCACCTCCCCTGGGACAGCTAACTATGGCTACACCTTC.

This clonotype was found many times. The J gene is TRBJ2-7, the V gene TRBV20-1, with D uncertain. V lost 0 bases and J 5 bases, leaving 8 bases between the germline ends. The CDR3 is 12 amino acids. CDR1 and CDR2 (germline): DFQATT, SNEGSKA (reference sequence). This CDR3 is CSARDLTHEQYF. The CDR3 DNA is TGCAGTGCTAGAGATCTCACCCACGAGCAGTACTTC.

The rearrangement uses TRBV14 and TRBJ1-1; 7 positions match TRBD1. The CDR3 is 17 residues long. V lost 4 bases, J lost 3 bases, and 14 bases stayed unmatched. Germline CDR1 reads SGHDN; CDR2 reads FVKESK. The chain's CDR3 is CASSRIKQGSWYTEAFF. DNA of the CDR3: TGTGCCAGCAGCCGCATCAAACAGGGGAGTTGGTACACTGAAGCTTTCTTT.

To note about this clonotype: A much bigger clone sits one base away, suggesting this may be a read error. The CDR3 end shows no conserved phenylalanine or tryptophan, and so a read error is likely. The chain employs TRBV25-1 and TRBJ2-1; D is ambiguous. There are 13 residues in the CDR3. The germline gives CDR1 MGHDK, CDR2 SYGVNS. Trimming shortened V by 4 bases and J by 6 bases, and 10 bases separated the two germline ends. For the CDR3, the DNA is TGTGCCAGCAGTGCCCCGATGACCAATGAGCAGTTCTCC. Translating gives CASSAPMTNEQFS.

The chain uses TRBV7-2 and TRBJ1-4; D is possibly TRBD1 (6 bases). The germline V gene has CDR1 SGHTA and CDR2 FQGNSA. This CDR3 comprises 15 residues. V gave up 5 bases and J gave up 8 bases, with 18 bases separating them. CDR3 amino acids: CASSTGQSLREKLFF. The CDR3 nucleotides are TGTGCCAGCAGCACCGGACAGTCTCTAAGGGAAAAACTGTTTTTT.

CDR3 DNA sequence: TGTGCCATCAGTGCCCTAAGGACAGGGATCTACGAGCAGTACTTC. Translated, it gives CAISALRTGIYEQYF. The chain couples TRBV10-3 to TRBJ2-7, with TRBD1 matching over 8 bases. V lost 4 bases to trimming and J lost 3 bases; unmatched junction nucleotides: 8. The CDR3 runs 15 residues. The germline V gene encodes CDR1 ENHRY and CDR2 SYGVKD.

With respect to this clonotype: Possible read error: a much larger clone is one base away. The J gene is TRBJ2-6, the V gene TRBV27; tentatively, D is TRBD1 (5 bases). In germline, CDR1 is MNHEY, CDR2 SMNVEV (reference sequence). This CDR3 contains 18 residues. As DNA, the CDR3 is TGTGCCAGCAGGCTTTATGGGCTCATGGGTTCTGGGGCCAACGTCCCGACTTTC. This translates into CASRLYGLMGSGANVPTF.